This is a list of T cell receptor beta chains from one sample in a study of OX40 agonist ivuxolimab in advanced cancers. Clones were sequenced by immunoSEQ multiplex PCR, and TCRdb holds only the in-frame ones, with some missing. The table lists 65,000 to 85,000 clones, about nine tenths of them singletons. The specimen was CD4+ or CD8+ T cells sorted from blood, collected in a trial of the OX40 agonist ivuxolimab. The receptors stem from an adult with an advanced solid tumor such as melanoma, head and neck, liver or kidney cancer. Both conserved end residues are part of each CDR3.

j_gene,v_gene,CDR3aa
TRBJ1-6,TRBV30,CAWSSADNSPLHF
TRBJ2-3,TRBV19,CASSIYPGYTDTQYF
TRBJ2-7,TRBV7-2,CASSPVGGEKLYEQYF
TRBJ1-4,TRBV7-9,CASRRQGARDEKLFF
TRBJ2-3,TRBV14,CASSQRQGWSTDTQYF
TRBJ2-2,TRBV7-8,CASIPLLRDRGPAGELFF
TRBJ2-7,TRBV18,CASSTSRTVLTDEQYF
TRBJ1-5,TRBV27,CASSFGGLQPQHF
TRBJ2-1,TRBV6-5,CASSHGIYNEQFF
TRBJ2-1,TRBV29-1,CSVEGIVRTGVPYNEQFF
TRBJ2-7,TRBV30,CAWSKSGAKLGEQYF
TRBJ1-1,TRBV11-3,CASSFRGYTEAFF
TRBJ2-1,TRBV11-3,CASSPGLVPGYNEQFF
TRBJ1-3,TRBV6-1,CASSEVSGTVGSTGNTIYF